One and the same sample provided the 26 T cell receptor beta chains below, sequenced in a study of T cell responses to AZD1222 COVID-19 vaccine. TCRdb's copy holds only in-frame clones and misses some; the assay was immunoSEQ multiplex PCR. The sample has more than 130,000 clones; 75% to 95% are singletons. Sequenced material: peripheral blood, taken on day 0 of AZD1222 vaccination. These TCRs come from an adult in good health.

Only one count was recorded for this clone. The rearrangement joins TRBV11-2 to TRBJ1-6; TRBD1 matches at 7 bases. The V and J ends lost 4 bases and 5 bases, in that order; junction bases with no gene match: 5. From germline, CDR1 is SGHAT and CDR2 FQNNGV. There are 15 residues in the CDR3. Here the CDR3 reads CASSSIQGNNSPLHF. The DNA for the CDR3 is TGTGCCAGCAGCTCCATACAGGGGAATAATTCACCCCTCCACTTT.

The chain has TRBV5-4 and TRBJ1-4; D not certain. Germline V lookup: CDR1 SGHNT, CDR2 YYREEE (reference sequence). There are 13 residues in the CDR3. V was clipped by 3 bases and J by 8 bases, with 11 bases between them. The CDR3 coding sequence is TGTGCCAGCAGCTACGGTACGAAGGAAAAACTGTTTTTT. Encoded protein: CASSYGTKEKLFF. Combining the CDR3 with reference TRBV5-4 and TRBJ1-4 gives the whole variable domain ETGVTQSPTHLIKTRGQQVTLRCSSQSGHNTVSWYQQALGQGPQFIFQYYREEENGRGNFPPRFSGLQFPNYSSELNVNALELDDSALYLCASSYGTKEKLFFGSGTQLSVL.

V gene TRBV6-5 combines with J gene TRBJ1-2, with 7 bases that match TRBD1. V shed 7 bases and J 3 bases; nucleotides not matched to a gene: 11. Germline assignment: CDR1 MNHEY and CDR2 SVGAGI. This CDR3 comprises 15 residues. In DNA, the CDR3 is TGTGCCAGCACGGGACAGACAGGGCCCGACTATGGCTACACCTTC. Its translation is CASTGQTGPDYGYTF.

This clone was seen more than once but under ten times. The V gene is TRBV7-2, the J gene TRBJ2-7, with a tentative D call TRBD1 (5 bases). There are 15 residues in the CDR3. Germline CDR1 reads SGHTA; CDR2 reads FQGNSA. V was pared by 4 bases and J by 0 bases, with 13 bases between. The CDR3 sequence: CASSSTVLSSYEQYF. CDR3 DNA sequence: TGTGCCAGCAGCTCGACAGTCCTAAGCTCCTACGAGCAGTACTTC.

The chain combines TRBV5-4 with TRBJ1-1; TRBD1 might be the D (6 bases). Trimming took 5 bases from V and 4 from J, leaving 18 bases between them. The CDR3 contains 15 residues. Per germline, CDR1 SGHNT and CDR2 YYREEE (reference sequence). CDR3 protein: CASRLGGARGTEAFF. CDR3 nucleotide sequence: TGTGCCAGCAGATTAGGGGGGGCGCGAGGCACTGAAGCTTTCTTT.

V usage is TRBV27 and J usage is TRBJ1-3, with D hard to call. V was pared by 5 bases and J by 4 bases, with 15 bases between. The germline CDR1 and CDR2 sequences are MNHEY and SMNVEV (reference sequence). This CDR3 has 15 amino acids. The CDR3 is CASSLGWGSGNTIYF. The CDR3 DNA reads as TGTGCCAGCAGTCTCGGCTGGGGTTCCGGAAACACCATATATTTT.

The chain is built from TRBV5-6 and TRBJ2-4, with D unresolved. Trimming removed 4 bases from V and 1 base from J, with 15 bases in between. The CDR3 covers 16 residues. Germline CDR1 is SGHDT and CDR2 is YYEEEE. The CDR3 DNA sequence: TGTGCCAGCAGCGGACGTGGATTCCTGGCCAAAAACATTCAGTACTTC. Amino acid sequence: CASSGRGFLAKNIQYF.

The chain joins TRBV30 to TRBJ1-3, with D unclear. Germline V gene sequence: CDR1 GTSNPN, CDR2 SVGIG (reference sequence). This CDR3 has 13 residues. The V end lost 7 bases, the J end lost 1 base, and 11 bases lay between the germline ends. The CDR3 DNA reads TGTGCCTCCGGGTTAACGTCTGGAAACACCATATATTTT. Translation: CASGLTSGNTIYF.

The CDR3: CASSNKVNPPGAAGETQYF. The CDR3 nucleotides read TGTGCCAGCAGCAATAAAGTGAACCCACCGGGTGCAGCAGGGGAGACCCAGTACTTC. The V gene is TRBV21-1, the J gene TRBJ2-5; the DNA was not used to check the table's D call, TRBD1. TRBV21-1 is assigned pseudogene status. CDR3 length: 19 amino acids.

This chain connects TRBV9 to TRBJ2-3; 10 nucleotides agree with TRBD2. Germline lookup yields CDR1 SGDLS and CDR2 YYNGEE. This CDR3 is 14 amino acids long. After removal of 6 bases from V and 0 bases from J, the junction contained 1 base not matched to a gene. The CDR3 DNA follows: TGTGCCAGCACTAGCGGGAGAAGCACAGATACGCAGTATTTT. It codes for CASTSGRSTDTQYF. Supplemented by reference TRBV9 and TRBJ2-3, the full variable domain reads DSGVTQTPKHLITATGQRVTLRCSPRSGDLSVYWYQQSLDQGLQFLIQYYNGEERAKGNILERFSAQQFPDLHSELNLSSLELGDSALYFCASTSGRSTDTQYFGPGTRLTVL.

The rearrangement uses TRBV20-1 and TRBJ2-2; D is ambiguous. V was pared by 3 bases and J by 6 bases, with 8 bases between. The V gene's germline CDR1 is DFQATT and CDR2 SNEGSKA (reference sequence). The CDR3 contains 12 residues. The CDR3 DNA follows: TGCAGTGCTAGTCCTTTTGCCGGGGAGCTGTTTTTT. It codes for CSASPFAGELFF.

The rearrangement uses TRBV5-1 and TRBJ2-7, with D maybe TRBD1 (6 bases). This CDR3 has 14 amino acids. Germline values: CDR1 SGHRS, CDR2 YFSETQ. V lost 3 bases to trimming and J lost 5 bases, with 15 bases between them. The CDR3 loop reads CASSSTTGSDEQYF. CDR3 coding DNA: TGCGCCAGCAGCTCAACCACAGGGAGCGACGAGCAGTACTTC.

The table lists this clone with a count of one. This chain joins TRBV2 and TRBJ2-7, with D unresolved. CDR1 is SNHLY, CDR2 FYNNEI, per germline. The CDR3 consists of 12 residues. Trimming cost V 8 bases and J 4 bases, with 12 bases left between them. This CDR3 reads CASYGSVYEQYF. The CDR3 bases are TGTGCCAGCTATGGCTCGGTATACGAGCAGTACTTC.

The gene calls are TRBV18 and TRBJ2-7; D might be TRBD1 (6 bases). The length of the CDR3 is 13 residues. The V gene's germline CDR1 is KGHSH and CDR2 LQKENI. Trimming removed 4 bases at V and 6 bases at J, with 13 bases between. The CDR3 nucleotides read TGTGCCAGCTCACTCGCAGACAGGTCCGAGCAGTACTTC. Translated: CASSLADRSEQYF.

CDR3: CASSLDRVDEQYF. CDR3 in DNA: TGTGCCAGCAGCTTAGACCGGGTGGACGAGCAGTACTTC. The rearrangement links TRBV11-1 to TRBJ2-7, with unresolved D. The V end lost 1 base, the J end lost 5 bases, and 9 bases lay between the germline ends. Germline V gene data show CDR1 as SGHAT and CDR2 as FQDESV (reference sequence). The CDR3 has 13 amino acids.

This chain joins TRBV5-6 and TRBJ1-1, with D unresolved. The CDR3 runs 14 residues. V was cut by 3 bases and J by 8 bases, with 17 bases left in between. Germline lookup yields CDR1 SGHDT and CDR2 YYEEEE. CDR3 coding DNA: TGTGCCAGCAGCTCCTCCCGGGGTGGGAGCGAAGCTTTCTTT. Its protein is CASSSSRGGSEAFF.

This sequence joins TRBV19 and TRBJ2-2; D not certain. The CDR3 loop spans 14 amino acids. The germline CDR1 and CDR2 sequences are LNHDA and SQIVND (reference sequence). Trimming shortened V by 7 bases and J by 3 bases, and 12 bases separated the two germline ends. The CDR3 is CASTDSRHTGELFF. The CDR3 bases are TGTGCCAGTACTGACTCCCGCCACACCGGGGAGCTGTTTTTT.

CDR3 in DNA: TGTGCCAGCAGCCCCTGGCTCATGGGGCCCACCTATGGCTACACCTTC. Its translation: CASSPWLMGPTYGYTF. The V call is TRBV11-2, the J call TRBJ1-2, with a possible D match to TRBD1 (5 bases). Trimming shortened V by 5 bases and J by 4 bases, and 20 bases separated the two germline ends. Germline V CDR1 and CDR2: SGHAT, FQNNGV. The CDR3 sequence is 16 residues long.

The chain couples TRBV7-9 to TRBJ2-1, with TRBD2 as a possible D gene (6 bases). The V gene's germline CDR1 is SEHNR and CDR2 FQNEAQ (reference sequence). The V end lost 5 bases, the J end lost 9 bases, and 11 bases lay between the germline ends. The CDR3 covers 12 residues. The CDR3 spells CASSTGVSEQFF. CDR3 coding DNA: TGTGCCAGCAGCACGGGAGTTTCTGAGCAGTTCTTC.

Comment on this clone: A read error may produce the germline difference seen at one junction end. This chain uses TRBV14 with TRBJ1-2; the D gene is possibly TRBD1 (6 bases). This CDR3 region has 9 residues. From germline, CDR1 is SGHDN and CDR2 FVKESK. This chain's CDR3 is CASPDRSDF. CDR3 nucleotide sequence: TGTGCCAGCCCCGACAGGTCGGACTTC.

The chain recombines TRBV7-2 with TRBJ2-3, with 7 positions matching TRBD2. Germline V gene lookup returns CDR1 SGHTA and CDR2 FQGNSA. The length of the CDR3 is 17 residues. V lost 2 bases to trimming and J lost 2 bases; unmatched junction nucleotides: 10. In DNA form, the CDR3 reads TGTGCCAGCAGCTTAAACGTGGGAGGGCGGTTCACAGATACGCAGTATTTT. Residues: CASSLNVGGRFTDTQYF.

J is TRBJ1-3 and V is TRBV9; D ambiguous. The CDR3 is made up of 16 amino acids. Germline CDR1 reads SGDLS; CDR2 reads YYNGEE. V lost 4 bases, J lost 0 bases, and 14 bases lay in between. The CDR3 region has the DNA TGTGCCAGCAGCCTAGGCCCCAGGAGCTCTGGAAACACCATATATTTT. Translation gives CASSLGPRSSGNTIYF.

The CDR3 reads CSDAGETSYEQYF. Here the CDR3 DNA reads TGCAGTGACGCCGGGGAAACATCCTACGAGCAGTACTTC. J is TRBJ2-7 and V is TRBV29-1; D is perhaps TRBD2 (5 bases). The CDR3 has 13 residues. Germline loops: CDR1 SQVTM, CDR2 ANQGSEA.

The gene calls are TRBV9 and TRBJ1-1, with 8 bases fitting TRBD1. This CDR3 contains 14 residues. J lost 1 base, V lost 3 bases, and 2 bases had no gene match. CDR1 is SGDLS, CDR2 YYNGEE, per germline. The CDR3 DNA is TGTGCCAGCAGCGCCGGGACAGGGAACACTGAAGCTTTCTTT. This sequence encodes CASSAGTGNTEAFF.

The chain carries TRBV4-3 and TRBJ1-4; tentative D call: TRBD1 (6 bases). Looked up from germline, CDR1 is LGHNA and CDR2 is YSLEER. The CDR3 spans 16 residues. V was pared by 4 bases and J by 7 bases, with 19 bases between. This CDR3 reads CASSPASIRDTEKLFF. DNA for the CDR3: TGCGCCAGCAGCCCAGCCTCAATCCGGGACACTGAAAAACTGTTTTTT.

This clone was seen once. V gene TRBV24-1 combines with J gene TRBJ2-3; 10 nucleotides match TRBD1. CDR1 and CDR2 (germline): KGHDR, SFDVKD. The CDR3 contains 18 residues. V lost 3 bases, J lost 3 bases, and 11 bases stayed unmatched. The CDR3 loop reads CATSDPRDRGLYTDTQYF. DNA for the CDR3: TGTGCCACCAGTGATCCCCGGGACAGGGGATTGTATACAGATACGCAGTATTTT.